A selection of T cell receptor beta chains follows, all from one sample in a study of chemoradiotherapy in HPV16-positive cancers. The method was immunoSEQ multiplex PCR; TCRdb's version includes in-frame clones alone and lacks a portion of them. The sample shows about 15,000 clones, 60% to 80% of them seen only once. This specimen was acquired from a patient who underwent chemoradiotherapy. Source of these receptors: a human donor with HPV-associated anogenital cancer. Both conserved end residues are part of each CDR3. A D gene is named only where the DNA matches it firmly. Clone sizes are given selectively: once, few, many, or a class where the clone is expanded.

>-|TRBV7-9|-|TRBJ1-2
TGTGCCAGCAGCTACCCTCCAGGGGATGGCTACACCTTC
CASSYPPGDGYTF
>-|TRBV7-9|once|TRBJ1-5
TGTGCCAGCAGCTTGGGACACAATAAGCCCCAGCATTTT
CASSLGHNKPQHF
>-|TRBV2|-|TRBJ2-7
TGTGCCAGCAGCGCCACAACGAACAGGGTGTCGGGCGAGCAGTACTTC
CASSATTNRVSGEQYF
>-|TRBV5-4|-|TRBJ1-1
TGTGCCAGCAGCTACACGAGGACCCTGAACACTGAAGCTTTCTTT
CASSYTRTLNTEAFF
>TRBD2|TRBV7-9|-|TRBJ2-3
TGTGCCAGCAGTCAGCGGGGGGGGACTAGCACAGATACGCAGTATTTT
CASSQRGGTSTDTQYF
>-|TRBV15|-|TRBJ2-1
TGTGCCACCAGCAGAGAAAATTTTCAGAATGAGCAGTTCTTC
CATSRENFQNEQFF
>-|TRBV11-3|once|TRBJ2-1
TGTGCCAGCAGCCCCCGGGACAATGATTACAATGAGCAGTTCTTC
CASSPRDNDYNEQFF
>-|TRBV18|-|TRBJ2-3
TGTGCCAGCTCACCAGGGAATACGCAGTATTTT
CASSPGNTQYF
>TRBD2|TRBV14|-|TRBJ2-1
TGTGCCAGCAGTGTAGTAGCGGGGGGGACCAATGAGCAGTTCTTC
CASSVVAGGTNEQFF
>-|TRBV19|-|TRBJ1-2
TGTGCCAGTAGCCCTCAGGGGAACTATGGCTACACCTTC
CASSPQGNYGYTF
>-|TRBV11-3|-|TRBJ2-1
TGTGCCAGCAGCTTAGATCCAACAGGAAACAATGAGCAGTTCTTC
CASSLDPTGNNEQFF
>TRBD1|TRBV27|-|TRBJ1-6
TGTGCCAGCAGTTTATCGTTGGGACAGGGGTCGGGTAATTCACCCCTCCACTTT
CASSLSLGQGSGNSPLHF
>TRBD2|TRBV7-6|-|TRBJ2-7
TGTGCCAGCAGCTTAGCGCCCTGGACTAGCGGGGACTACGAGCAGTACTTC
CASSLAPWTSGDYEQYF
>-|TRBV7-9|-|TRBJ1-1
TGTGCCAGCATCCGGGACCCTCAGACTGAAGCTTTCTTT
CASIRDPQTEAFF
>TRBD2|TRBV4-1|-|TRBJ2-3
TGCGCCAGCAGCCAAGGAGGACTAGCGGGGACAGATACGCAGTATTTT
CASSQGGLAGTDTQYF
>-|TRBV2|-|TRBJ1-2
TGTGCCAGCAGTTTCACCGGGACAAGGGGCGCTAACTATGGCTACACCTTC
CASSFTGTRGANYGYTF
>-|TRBV5-5|-|TRBJ1-2
TGTGCCAGCAGCTTAATGAGAAGTGGGATAGGGGCAGGGTCGAACTATGGCTACACCTTC
CASSLMRSGIGAGSNYGYTF
>TRBD2|TRBV5-6|once|TRBJ2-1
TGTGCCAGCAGCTTGGCCCGGACTAGCGGGGGAAATGAGCAGTTCTTC
CASSLARTSGGNEQFF
>-|TRBV2|-|TRBJ1-5
TGTGCCAGCAGAGAGACCGACACTAGCAATCAGCCCCAGCATTTT
CASRETDTSNQPQHF
>-|TRBV7-3|-|TRBJ2-2
TGTGCCAGCAGCTTGAACCCTATGAACACCGGGGAGCTGTTTTTT
CASSLNPMNTGELFF
>-|TRBV11-3|-|TRBJ1-3
TGTGCCAGCAGCTTAGTCCGGGGCCACACCATATATTTT
CASSLVRGHTIYF
>-|TRBV9|few|TRBJ1-1
TGTGCCAGCAGCCCCCGGCTGGGCTCGAACACTGAAGCTTTCTTT
CASSPRLGSNTEAFF
>-|TRBV14|-|TRBJ1-2
TGTGCCAGCAGCCAAGATATCGGACACCTCTATGGCTACACCTTC
CASSQDIGHLYGYTF
>-|TRBV30|once|TRBJ1-3
TGTGCGACTACGGGATACTCTGGAAACACCATATATTTT
CATTGYSGNTIYF
>-|TRBV28|-|TRBJ1-4
TGTGCCAGCAGTTTATCTCCGGGACGAGGCTCAACTAATGAAAAACTGTTTTTT
CASSLSPGRGSTNEKLFF
>-|TRBV6-1|once|TRBJ1-6
TGTGCCAGCAGTGAAATAGGGAATAATTCACCCCTCCACTTT
CASSEIGNNSPLHF
>-|TRBV7-2|-|TRBJ1-1
TGTGCCAGCAGCTTACCACGGTTATTCACTGAAGCTTTCTTT
CASSLPRLFTEAFF
>-|TRBV27|-|TRBJ2-2
TGTGCCAGCAGTCTGACAGAGTACACCGGGGAGCTGTTTTTT
CASSLTEYTGELFF
>TRBD1|TRBV5-6|-|TRBJ1-3
TGTGCCAGCAGCCAGACAGGGGCTGGAAACACCATATATTTT
CASSQTGAGNTIYF
>-|TRBV6-5|-|TRBJ1-2
TGTGCCAGCAGTTACTCCGGGGGTGTCGGGGGCTACACCTTC
CASSYSGGVGGYTF
>TRBD2|TRBV5-1|few|TRBJ2-1
TGCGCCAGCAGCTTGTGGGGAGGAGGTCTAGCGGAAAACAATGAGCAGTTCTTC
CASSLWGGGLAENNEQFF
>-|TRBV30|-|TRBJ2-3
TGTGCCTGGAGTGTAGGCGTTCCGACAGATACGCAGTATTTT
CAWSVGVPTDTQYF
>TRBD2|TRBV19|-|TRBJ2-3
TGTGCCAGTAGTCCCGGGAGGTCCCTGACGACCTACACAGATACGCAGTATTTT
CASSPGRSLTTYTDTQYF
>-|TRBV21-1|-|TRBJ1-1
TGTGCCAGCAGCAAAGCGCTTGGGAATCGAGGGAACACTGAAGCTTTCTTT
CASSKALGNRGNTEAFF
>-|TRBV5-4|-|TRBJ1-1
TGTGCCAGCAGCTTGGAGGTCACGGTGAACACTGAAGCTTTCTTT
CASSLEVTVNTEAFF
>-|TRBV11-2|-|TRBJ2-3
TGTGCCAGCAGCTTAGGAGGCGTGGATACGCAGTATTTT
CASSLGGVDTQYF
>-|TRBV2|-|TRBJ1-1
TGTGCCAGCAGCTATGAGGGTCGCGGGAACACTGAAGCTTTCTTT
CASSYEGRGNTEAFF
>TRBD1|TRBV5-1|once|TRBJ1-6
TGCGCCAGCAGCCCCGCCTTGACAGGGGGCCCGTATTCACCCCTCCACTTT
CASSPALTGGPYSPLHF
>-|TRBV7-3|-|TRBJ2-3
TGTGCCAGCAGCGTGATTAAGGAAAGCACAGATACGCAGTATTTT
CASSVIKESTDTQYF
>-|TRBV5-1|-|TRBJ1-2
TGCGCCAGCAGCTTGGGGCCGGAGCTCGGCTACACCTTC
CASSLGPELGYTF
>TRBD2|TRBV9|-|TRBJ2-1
TGTGCCAGCAGCCCCCAGGGCGGGGGGGTAAGAGAAGAGCAGTTCTTC
CASSPQGGGVREEQFF
>-|TRBV4-2|-|TRBJ1-2
TGTGCCAGCAGCCCGGGCAGCCTTGGGGCAAACTATGGCTACACCTTC
CASSPGSLGANYGYTF
>-|TRBV15|-|TRBJ1-5
TGTGCCACCAGCAGAGATATCAGGGGTCAGCCCCAGCATTTT
CATSRDIRGQPQHF
>-|TRBV4-3|-|TRBJ2-2
TGCGCCAGCCGGGAAGGGAAGAGAGACACCGGGGAGCTGTTTTTT
CASREGKRDTGELFF
>-|TRBV7-2|-|TRBJ1-3
TGTGCCAGCAGCTTAGAGTTGGTCGGAACTGGAAACACCATATATTTT
CASSLELVGTGNTIYF
>TRBD1|TRBV7-9|-|TRBJ1-2
TGTGCCAGCAGCTCGACAGGGGTCACGACGGGCTACACCTTC
CASSSTGVTTGYTF
>-|TRBV7-9|-|TRBJ1-1
TGTGCCAGCAGCCTGATAGGAGGTTCGCAGACCGGAGCTTTCTTT
CASSLIGGSQTGAFF
>-|TRBV30|once|TRBJ2-1
TGTGCCTGGAAATCTATTAATGAGCAGTTCTTC
CAWKSINEQFF
>-|TRBV7-2|-|TRBJ1-1
TGTGCCAGCAGCTTATTTCTCATGAACACTGAAGCTTTCTTT
CASSLFLMNTEAFF
>-|TRBV27|-|TRBJ1-3
TGTGCCAGCAGTTTATACAGGGCGACGGGAAACACCATATATTTT
CASSLYRATGNTIYF
>TRBD2|TRBV7-8|few|TRBJ2-7
TGTGCCAGCAGCCCCTCCCTAGCGGGGTCCATCGAGCAGTACTTC
CASSPSLAGSIEQYF
>TRBD1|TRBV4-3|-|TRBJ2-7
TGCGCCAGCAGCGCCTCCGGGACAGGATCCTACGAGCAGTACTTC
CASSASGTGSYEQYF
>-|TRBV4-3|-|TRBJ1-4
TGCGCCAGCAGCCAAGAAGGCCTAACTAATGAAAAACTGTTTTTT
CASSQEGLTNEKLFF
>-|TRBV19|-|TRBJ1-1
TGTGCCAGTAGTATCCGAGGGTGGAGCACTGAAGCTTTCTTT
CASSIRGWSTEAFF
>-|TRBV28|-|TRBJ1-5
TGTGCCAGCAGGTCCGGCGGTCAGCCCCAGCATTTT
CASRSGGQPQHF